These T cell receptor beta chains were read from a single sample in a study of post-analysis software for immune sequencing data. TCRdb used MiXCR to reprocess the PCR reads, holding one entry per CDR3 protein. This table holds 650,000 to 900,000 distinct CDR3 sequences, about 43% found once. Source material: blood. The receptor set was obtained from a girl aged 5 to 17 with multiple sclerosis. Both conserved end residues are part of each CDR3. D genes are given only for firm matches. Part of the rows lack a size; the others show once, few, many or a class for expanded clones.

CASSLARVGTGLKLFF TGTGCCAGCAGCTTAGCGAGGGTGGGGACAGGGCTGAAACTGTTTTTT few TRBD1 TRBJ1-4 TRBV7-8
CASMGGGYNEQFF TGTGCCAGCATGGGGGGAGGTTACAATGAGCAGTTCTTC . . TRBJ2-1 TRBV27
CASSLKAPGLLPAEQFF TGTGCCAGCAGCCTAAAGGCACCGGGACTACTTCCGGCGGAGCAGTTCTTC few TRBD2 TRBJ2-1 TRBV6-1
CASSSTYTSQETQYF TGTGCCAGCAGCTCAACATATACTAGCCAGGAGACCCAGTACTTC once . TRBJ2-5 TRBV7-2
CSVDPGTANEQFF TGCAGCGTTGACCCGGGGACCGCCAATGAGCAGTTCTTC . . TRBJ2-1 TRBV29-1
CASSLAGRELNGYTF TGTGCCAGCAGCTTAGCGGGCAGGGAGTTGAATGGCTACACCTTC . . TRBJ1-2 TRBV7-9
CASGLEAGGGYTF TGTGCTAGTGGTTTGGAGGCAGGGGGCGGCTACACCTTC few TRBD1 TRBJ1-2 TRBV12-5
CSVGTGGDEQYF TGCAGCGTTGGGACAGGGGGCGACGAGCAGTACTTC . TRBD1 TRBJ2-7 TRBV29-1
CASRARDRVGTQYF TGTGCCAGCAGAGCCCGGGACAGGGTCGGGACCCAGTACTTC few TRBD1 TRBJ2-5 TRBV12-3/TRBV12-4
CATSEPRISSYNEQFF TGTGCCACCAGTGAGCCCAGGATTAGCTCCTACAATGAGCAGTTCTTC . . TRBJ2-1 TRBV24-1
CASSKAGPPDTQYF TGTGCCAGCAGCAAAGCGGGACCCCCAGATACGCAGTATTTT . TRBD2 TRBJ2-3 TRBV6-5
CATSLTGGRETQYF TGTGCCACCAGTTTAACGGGAGGTAGGGAGACCCAGTACTTC . TRBD2 TRBJ2-5 TRBV24-1
CASSEEAGAYEQYF TGTGCCAGCAGTGAAGAAGCGGGAGCCTACGAGCAGTACTTC . TRBD2 TRBJ2-7 TRBV6-1
CASSQDLTSGIKNEQFF TGCGCCAGCAGCCAAGATTTGACTAGCGGGATTAAAAATGAGCAGTTCTTC few TRBD2 TRBJ2-1 TRBV4-3
CASSLPVGRETQYF TGTGCCAGCAGTTTGCCGGTAGGGAGAGAGACCCAGTACTTC . . TRBJ2-5 TRBV28
CASSLGGTGGETYEQYF TGTGCCAGCAGCTTAGGGGGGACAGGGGGCGAAACCTACGAGCAGTACTTC few TRBD1 TRBJ2-7 TRBV7-9
CSARPPGQQETQYF TGCAGTGCTAGGCCCCCGGGACAGCAAGAGACCCAGTACTTC . TRBD1 TRBJ2-5 TRBV20-1
CASSLTAGTDTQYF TGTGCCAGCAGCTTAACCGCTGGGACAGATACGCAGTATTTT many . TRBJ2-3 TRBV7-9
CASSRDRTRNEQFF TGTGCCAGCAGCCGGGACAGGACACGCAATGAGCAGTTCTTC . TRBD1 TRBJ2-1 TRBV25-1
CASSLVASESNNEQFF TGTGCCAGCAGCTTAGTCGCTAGCGAATCAAACAATGAGCAGTTCTTC . . TRBJ2-1 TRBV7-6
CSARAQSLRHGYTF TGCAGTGCTAGAGCTCAGTCTCTCCGCCATGGCTACACCTTC few . TRBJ1-2 TRBV20-1
CASTEVDPSTDTQYF TGTGCCAGCACCGAAGTCGATCCTAGCACAGATACGCAGTATTTT . . TRBJ2-3 TRBV7-8
CASSQDGLAGPYEQYF TGTGCCAGCAGCCAAGATGGACTAGCGGGCCCCTACGAGCAGTACTTC . TRBD2 TRBJ2-7 TRBV3-1
CASMGARGPYQETQYF TGTGCCAGCATGGGGGCGCGCGGGCCTTACCAAGAGACCCAGTACTTC . . TRBJ2-5 TRBV12-3/TRBV12-4
CSVAAQYTDTQYF TGCAGCGTTGCGGCACAGTACACAGATACGCAGTATTTT . . TRBJ2-3 TRBV29-1
CSAREGPRNTEAFF TGCAGTGCTAGAGAGGGACCGAGGAACACTGAAGCTTTCTTT few . TRBJ1-1 TRBV20-1
CSARRPVGGSGDEQYF TGCAGTGCTAGAAGGCCGGTGGGGGGGAGCGGGGACGAGCAGTACTTC . TRBD2 TRBJ2-7 TRBV20-1
CATVPGPLGVTEAFF TGTGCCACCGTACCGGGACCTTTGGGGGTGACTGAAGCTTTCTTT . . TRBJ1-1 TRBV6-1
CASTPGYRGHDTQYF TGTGCCAGTACCCCGGGGTACAGGGGGCACGATACGCAGTATTTT . TRBD1 TRBJ2-3 TRBV19
CASSFFRNTEAFF TGCGCCAGCAGCTTCTTCAGAAACACTGAAGCTTTCTTT few . TRBJ1-1 TRBV5-1
CASSRRQAESEYNEQFF TGTGCCAGCAGTAGGAGACAGGCCGAATCCGAATACAATGAGCAGTTCTTC few . TRBJ2-1 TRBV12-3/TRBV12-4
CASSSMTSGSGNIQYF TGTGCCAGCAGCTCAATGACTAGCGGGAGCGGAAACATTCAGTACTTC . TRBD2 TRBJ2-4 TRBV7-9
CASPLLGTIADTQYF TGTGCCAGTCCCTTACTCGGGACTATCGCAGATACGCAGTATTTT few TRBD2 TRBJ2-3 TRBV7-2
CASLWVGRNEAFF TGCGCCAGTCTTTGGGTGGGGAGGAATGAAGCTTTCTTT . . TRBJ1-1 TRBV12-3/TRBV12-4
CATGTHTDTQYF TGTGCCACCGGGACCCACACAGATACGCAGTATTTT . . TRBJ2-3 TRBV24-1
CASSQDGSHSQWTNEKLFF TGCGCCAGCAGCCAAGATGGGAGCCATTCCCAATGGACTAATGAAAAACTGTTTTTT few . TRBJ1-4 TRBV4-3
CSARPGTQETQYF TGCAGTGCTAGGCCAGGGACCCAAGAGACCCAGTACTTC few . TRBJ2-5 TRBV20-1
CASSWREVENEQFF TGTGCCAGCAGTTGGCGGGAGGTAGAGAATGAGCAGTTCTTC . TRBD2 TRBJ2-1 TRBV2
CASSEWTGNTEAFF TGTGCCAGCAGTGAGTGGACGGGGAACACTGAAGCTTTCTTT . . TRBJ1-1 TRBV6-1
CASSFAPGHAVDYEQYF TGTGCCAGCAGTTTTGCCCCGGGACACGCTGTTGATTACGAGCAGTACTTC . . TRBJ2-7 TRBV28
CATSDLTEAIQYF TGTGCCACCAGTGACCTCACGGAGGCGATTCAGTACTTC . . TRBJ2-4 TRBV24-1
CASSQGPQGSTDTQYF TGCGCCAGCAGCCAAGGCCCACAGGGGAGCACAGATACGCAGTATTTT . TRBD1 TRBJ2-3 TRBV4-3
CASSHRQAGRSQYF TGTGCCAGCAGCCACCGACAGGCGGGAAGGTCCCAGTACTTC . . TRBJ2-5 TRBV3-1
CASSLHRKQETQYF TGTGCCAGCAGCCTACACAGAAAACAAGAGACCCAGTACTTC few . TRBJ2-5 TRBV13
CASHHTYDEQFF TGTGCCAGCCACCACACTTACGATGAGCAGTTCTTC few . TRBJ2-1 TRBV5-6
CSAVGQGRTQYF TGCAGTGCCGTCGGACAGGGAAGGACCCAGTACTTC few TRBD1 TRBJ2-5 TRBV20-1
CASSPGTSRYNEQFF TGTGCCAGCAGCCCGGGGACTAGCAGGTACAATGAGCAGTTCTTC . TRBD2 TRBJ2-1 TRBV7-3
CASSQGLAEFYNEQFF TGTGCCAGCAGCCAGGGACTAGCGGAATTCTACAATGAGCAGTTCTTC few TRBD2 TRBJ2-1 TRBV3-1